What follows are 10 T cell receptor beta chains derived from one specimen sequenced in a study of cytomegalovirus exposure and HLA in healthy donors. Researchers ran the PCR with 60 Vbeta and 13 Jbeta primers. Assay: immunoSEQ multiplex PCR; the TCRdb copy retains only in-frame clones and omits some. The sample lists around 120,000 clones, roughly 79% seen once, with around 3% in the top ten. The sequenced sample was PBMCs. These TCRs come from a boy between 2 and 10 years old in good health and CMV-seronegative.

The chain uses TRBV30 and TRBJ1-5, with unresolved D. The CDR3 is made up of 13 amino acids. V shed 3 bases and J shed 9 bases, with 15 bases lying between them. The V gene's germline CDR1 is GTSNPN and CDR2 SVGIG (reference sequence). For the CDR3, the DNA is TGTGCCTGGAGAGCTACGGAGGTCGGGCCCCAGCATTTT. This gives the protein CAWRATEVGPQHF.

This chain uses TRBV7-9 with TRBJ1-1; the D is unclear. The CDR3 extends over 14 amino acids. V shed 4 bases and J shed 0 bases, with 9 bases lying between them. Germline V gene sequence: CDR1 SEHNR, CDR2 FQNEAQ (reference sequence). CDR3 sequence (DNA): TGTGCCAGCAGCTCTTCCACTATGAACACTGAAGCTTTCTTT. Amino acids: CASSSSTMNTEAFF.

About this clone itself: This same CDR3 is encoded by further DNA sequences in the sample. This sequence joins TRBV5-1 and TRBJ2-7; possibly TRBD2 for D (5 bases). Per germline, CDR1 SGHRS and CDR2 YFSETQ. Trimming stripped 0 bases from V and 1 base from J, with 11 bases between. CDR3 length: 15 amino acids. This CDR3 reads CASSLGAGGSYEQYF. CDR3 in DNA: TGCGCCAGCAGCTTGGGGGCAGGAGGATCCTACGAGCAGTACTTC. The variable domain in full, completed from reference TRBV5-1 and TRBJ2-7, reads KAGVTQTPRYLIKTRGQQVTLSCSPISGHRSVSWYQQTPGQGLQFLFEYFSETQRNKGNFPGRFSGRQFSNSRSEMNVSTLELGDSALYLCASSLGAGGSYEQYFGPGTRLTVT.

The rearrangement uses TRBV6-4 and TRBJ2-3, with TRBD2 matching 9 bases. V trimming: 2 bases; J trimming: 4 bases; junction bases outside the gene matches: 4. Germline assignment: CDR1 MRHNA and CDR2 SNTAGT. CDR3 length: 15 residues. The CDR3 is CASSDTAGGPDTQYF. In DNA, the CDR3 is TGTGCCAGCAGTGACACGGCGGGAGGGCCAGATACGCAGTATTTT.

This clone was seen a few times. The rearrangement joins TRBV14 to TRBJ1-2, with a tentative D call TRBD1 (6 bases). This CDR3 has 13 amino acids. Germline V gene sequence: CDR1 SGHDN, CDR2 FVKESK. The germline V and J ends were trimmed by 4 bases and 4 bases, with 10 bases remaining between them. CDR3 region: CASSPMTGYGYTF. The DNA for the CDR3 is TGTGCCAGCAGCCCGATGACAGGCTATGGCTACACCTTC.

This rearrangement joins TRBV6-1 to TRBJ2-7, with 12 bases that match TRBD1. The germline V gene has CDR1 MNHNS and CDR2 SASEGT. The CDR3 spans 16 residues. V lost 0 bases, J lost 5 bases, and 5 bases stayed unmatched. The CDR3 region is CASSEAAGTGGDEQYV. For the CDR3, the DNA is TGTGCCAGCAGTGAAGCCGCCGGGACAGGGGGCGACGAGCAGTACGTC.

This clone came up once. V is TRBV4-2 and J is TRBJ2-3, with TRBD2 identical over 10 bases. The V gene's germline CDR1 is LGHNA and CDR2 YNFKEQ. This CDR3 spans 15 amino acids. J was trimmed by 9 bases and V by 0 bases; bases with no gene match: 6. The CDR3 DNA reads TGTGCCAGCAGCCAAGATCCCCTAGCGGGAGAAACGCAGTATTTT. It codes for CASSQDPLAGETQYF.

The genes are TRBV2 and TRBJ1-5; a possible D gene is TRBD1 (5 bases). V dropped 0 bases and J dropped 9 bases, with 6 bases sitting between them. Germline V CDR1 and CDR2: SNHLY, FYNNEI. This CDR3 contains 12 residues. In DNA form, the CDR3 reads TGTGCCAGCAGTGAAGCCGGGGGGCCCCAGCATTTT. Encoded protein: CASSEAGGPQHF.

The rearrangement joins TRBV5-6 to TRBJ2-1, with 12 nucleotides matching TRBD1. CDR1 is SGHDT and CDR2 is YYEEEE in the germline V gene. CDR3 length: 15 amino acids. J was trimmed by 9 bases and V by 4 bases; bases with no gene match: 8. CDR3 coding DNA: TGTGCCAGCAGCGCACCCGGGACAGGGGGCTTTGAGCAGTTCTTC. As protein: CASSAPGTGGFEQFF.

The chain employs TRBV11-3 and TRBJ2-7; no definite D call. V was shortened by 1 base and J by 5 bases, with 15 bases between the two germline ends. CDR3 length: 15 amino acids. Germline-derived CDR1 and CDR2 are SGHNT and YENEEA. The CDR3 reads CASSLGPQVVHEQYF. In DNA, the CDR3 is TGTGCCAGCAGCTTAGGGCCTCAGGTGGTCCACGAGCAGTACTTC.